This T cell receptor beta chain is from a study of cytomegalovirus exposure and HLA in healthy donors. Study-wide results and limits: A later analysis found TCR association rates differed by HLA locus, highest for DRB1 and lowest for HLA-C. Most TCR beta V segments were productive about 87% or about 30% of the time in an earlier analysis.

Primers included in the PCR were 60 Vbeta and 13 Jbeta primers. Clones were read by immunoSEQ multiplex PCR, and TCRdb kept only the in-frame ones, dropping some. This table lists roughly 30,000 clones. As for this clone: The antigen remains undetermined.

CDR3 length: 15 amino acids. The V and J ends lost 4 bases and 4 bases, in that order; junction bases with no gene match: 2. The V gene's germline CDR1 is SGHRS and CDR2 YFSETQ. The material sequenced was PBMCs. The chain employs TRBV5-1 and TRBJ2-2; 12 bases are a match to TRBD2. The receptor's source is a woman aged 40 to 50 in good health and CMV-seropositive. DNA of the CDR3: TGCGCCAGCAGCCTGACTAGCGGGAGCACCGGGGAGCTGTTTTTT. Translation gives CASSLTSGSTGELFF.